This TCR beta chain was sequenced for a study of cytomegalovirus exposure and HLA in healthy donors. Germline V gene data show CDR1 as MNHNS and CDR2 as SASEGT. The CDR3 totals 17 residues. About this clone itself: The antigen is not known. Sequence at one end of the junction differs from germline and may be a read error.

Use of 60 Vbeta and 13 Jbeta primers characterized the PCR. Produced via immunoSEQ multiplex PCR; TCRdb's table is partial and in-frame only. This table has some 130,000 clones, around 63% appearing once. Findings and caveats of the study: When analyzed later, the rates of TCR association showed variation by HLA locus, with DRB1 the most and HLA-C the fewest.

The chain recombines TRBV6-1 with TRBJ2-5, with TRBD1 identical over 8 bases. The sequenced material came from PBMCs. This clonotype was obtained from a man between 35 and 55 years old in good health and CMV-seropositive. CDR3 bases: TGTGCCGGCAGTGAAGCGCAACTCCAGGGGGCCGGTCAGACCCAGTACTTC. This translates into CAGSEAQLQGAGQTQYF.